The clone carrying this TCR beta chain came up many times. Its antigen is as yet unknown. This entry comes from a study of T cells in Graves' hyperthyroidism and ophthalmopathy. General study results and limits: Ophthalmopathy onset followed model prediction by a median approximately 7 months.

The CDR3 regions of TCR beta were amplified from RNA transcripts. The TCR CDR3 was amplified in a first-round RT-PCR using the HTBI primer set. One entry per CDR3 protein, called by TCRdb with MiXCR from the multiplex PCR reads. The sample has some 370,000 distinct CDR3 sequences, about 15% seen once; the top ten hold around a third. J gave up 1 base and V 6 bases, and 0 bases lay outside the gene matches. Germline V gene data show CDR1 as SNHLY and CDR2 as FYNNEI. The CDR3 runs 14 residues. Sequenced input: blood. The origin of this receptor is a woman under 40 with Graves' hyperthyroidism that later progressed to Graves' ophthalmopathy. The V and J genes are TRBV2 and TRBJ2-7; TRBD2 matches 13 bases. CDR3 sequence: CASRTSGGSYEQYF. The CDR3 DNA reads as TGTGCCAGCAGGACTAGCGGGGGGTCCTACGAGCAGTACTTC. Full variable domain (remainder filled in from reference TRBV2 and TRBJ2-7): EPEVTQTPSHQVTQMGQEVILRCVPISNHLYFYWYRQILGQKVEFLVSFYNNEISEKSEIFDDQFSVERPDGSNFTLKIRSTKLEDSAMYFCASRTSGGSYEQYFGPGTRLTVT.